This T cell receptor (beta chain) was obtained from a study of shared clonotypes between healthy human individuals. On this clone itself: Its antigen remains unidentified.

Study-level results: Deeper or shallower sequencing was expected to change how clonotypes are shared among donors. In contrast to clonotypes shared by all four donors, non-shared clonotypes had lower generation probabilities.

This CDR3 contains 14 residues. The V end lost 2 bases, the J end lost 0 bases, and 9 bases lay between the germline ends. The V gene's germline CDR1 is SGHRS and CDR2 YFSETQ. The sorted-subset replicate PCRs were given 200 ng DNA, which is roughly 30,000 T cell genomes. Clones were sequenced by immunoSEQ multiplex PCR, and TCRdb holds only the in-frame ones, with some missing. The table lists 400,000 or so clones, 95% to 97% of them singletons. This TCR was sampled from a young man in good health. The specimen was memory CD8+ T cells sorted from blood. Subset here: CD45RO+ cells pooled with CCR7-negative TemRA cells. The chain employs TRBV5-1 and TRBJ2-7; D may be TRBD1 (5 bases). The CDR3 sequence is CASSLSGFSYEQYF. CDR3 in DNA: TGCGCCAGCAGCTTATCAGGGTTCTCCTACGAGCAGTACTTC.